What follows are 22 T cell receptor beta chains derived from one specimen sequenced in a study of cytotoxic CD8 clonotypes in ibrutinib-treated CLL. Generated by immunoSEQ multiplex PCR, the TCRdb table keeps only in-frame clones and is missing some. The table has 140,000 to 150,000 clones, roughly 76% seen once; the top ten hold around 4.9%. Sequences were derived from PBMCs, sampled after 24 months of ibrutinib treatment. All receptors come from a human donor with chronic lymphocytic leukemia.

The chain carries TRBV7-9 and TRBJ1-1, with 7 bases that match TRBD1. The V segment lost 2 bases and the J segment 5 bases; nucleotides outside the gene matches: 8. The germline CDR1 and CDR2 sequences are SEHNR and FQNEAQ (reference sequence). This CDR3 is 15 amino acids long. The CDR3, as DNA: TGTGCCAGCAGCTTAACAGGGGCCTTGGGGACTGAAGCTTTCTTT. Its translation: CASSLTGALGTEAFF.

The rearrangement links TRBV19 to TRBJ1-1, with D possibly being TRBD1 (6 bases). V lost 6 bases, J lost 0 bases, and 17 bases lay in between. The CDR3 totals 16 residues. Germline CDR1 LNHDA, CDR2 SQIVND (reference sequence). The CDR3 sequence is CASRWARGAMNTEAFF. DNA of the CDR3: TGTGCCAGTAGGTGGGCCCGGGGGGCCATGAACACTGAAGCTTTCTTT.

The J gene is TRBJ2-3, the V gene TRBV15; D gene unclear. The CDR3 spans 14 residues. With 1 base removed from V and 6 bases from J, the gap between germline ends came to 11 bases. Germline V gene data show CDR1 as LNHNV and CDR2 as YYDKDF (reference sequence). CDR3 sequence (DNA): TGTGCCACCAGCAGAGTGGTGCTGTTGGATACGCAGTATTTT. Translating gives CATSRVVLLDTQYF.

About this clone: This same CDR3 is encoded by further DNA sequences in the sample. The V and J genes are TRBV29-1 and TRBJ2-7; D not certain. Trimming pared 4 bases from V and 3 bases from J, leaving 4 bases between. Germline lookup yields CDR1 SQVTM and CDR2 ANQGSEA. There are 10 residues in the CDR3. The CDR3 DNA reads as TGCAGCGTTGGTGACTACGAGCAGTACTTC. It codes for CSVGDYEQYF.

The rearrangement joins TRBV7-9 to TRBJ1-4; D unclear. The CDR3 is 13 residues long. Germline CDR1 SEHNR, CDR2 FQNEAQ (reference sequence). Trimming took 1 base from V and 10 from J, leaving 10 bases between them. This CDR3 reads CASSLGVSRKLFF. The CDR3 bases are TGTGCCAGCAGCTTAGGCGTCAGCCGAAAACTGTTTTTT.

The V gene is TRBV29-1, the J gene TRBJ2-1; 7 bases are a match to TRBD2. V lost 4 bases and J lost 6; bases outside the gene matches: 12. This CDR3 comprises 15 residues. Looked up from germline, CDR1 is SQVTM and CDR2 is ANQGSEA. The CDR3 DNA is TGCAGCGTTGGTGAATATATGGGGGGGATCAATGAGCAGTTCTTC. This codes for CSVGEYMGGINEQFF.

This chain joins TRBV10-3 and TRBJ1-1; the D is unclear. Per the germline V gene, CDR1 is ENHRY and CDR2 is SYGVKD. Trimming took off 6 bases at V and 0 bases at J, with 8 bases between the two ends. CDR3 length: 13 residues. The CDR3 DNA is TGTGCCATCAGGGTGGGGTTGAACACTGAAGCTTTCTTT. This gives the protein CAIRVGLNTEAFF.

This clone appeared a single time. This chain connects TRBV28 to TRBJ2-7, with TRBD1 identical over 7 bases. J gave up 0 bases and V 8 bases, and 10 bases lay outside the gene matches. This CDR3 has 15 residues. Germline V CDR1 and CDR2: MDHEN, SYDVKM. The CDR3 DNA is TGTGCCAGCCTTGACCCGGCAGGGGGCTCCTACGAGCAGTACTTC. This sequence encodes CASLDPAGGSYEQYF.

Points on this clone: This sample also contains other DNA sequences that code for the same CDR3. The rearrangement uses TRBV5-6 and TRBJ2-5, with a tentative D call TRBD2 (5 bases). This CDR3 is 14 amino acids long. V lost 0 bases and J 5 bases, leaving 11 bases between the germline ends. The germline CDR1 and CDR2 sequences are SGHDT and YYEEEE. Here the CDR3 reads CASSLAGGGETQYF. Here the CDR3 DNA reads TGTGCCAGCAGCTTGGCGGGTGGAGGCGAGACCCAGTACTTC.

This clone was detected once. The CDR3 spells CASSPPGDRSGEQYF. The CDR3 DNA reads TGTGCCAGCAGTCCCCCCGGGGATAGATCGGGCGAGCAGTACTTC. The gene calls are TRBV6-1 and TRBJ2-7; D perhaps matches TRBD2 (5 bases). The CDR3 totals 15 residues. Per germline, CDR1 MNHNS and CDR2 SASEGT. V shed 5 bases and J shed 6 bases, with 20 bases lying between them.

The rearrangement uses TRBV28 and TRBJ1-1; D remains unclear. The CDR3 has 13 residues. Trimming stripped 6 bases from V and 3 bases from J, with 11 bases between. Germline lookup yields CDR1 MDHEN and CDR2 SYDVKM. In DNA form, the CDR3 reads TGTGCCAGCAGCCGCGGACCGTACACTGAAGCTTTCTTT. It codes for CASSRGPYTEAFF.

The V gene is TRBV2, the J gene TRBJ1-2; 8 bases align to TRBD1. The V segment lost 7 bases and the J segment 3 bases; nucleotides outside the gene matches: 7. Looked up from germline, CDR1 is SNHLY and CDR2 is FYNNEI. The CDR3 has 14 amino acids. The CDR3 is CASKRQGLDYGYTF. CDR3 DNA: TGTGCCAGCAAACGACAGGGGTTGGACTATGGCTACACCTTC.

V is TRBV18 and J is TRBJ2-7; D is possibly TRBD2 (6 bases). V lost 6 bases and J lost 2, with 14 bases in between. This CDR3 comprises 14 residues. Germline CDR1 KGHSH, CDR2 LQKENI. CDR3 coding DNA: TGTGCCAGCTCCCCGGGGGACGCGACCTACGAGCAGTACTTC. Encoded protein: CASSPGDATYEQYF.

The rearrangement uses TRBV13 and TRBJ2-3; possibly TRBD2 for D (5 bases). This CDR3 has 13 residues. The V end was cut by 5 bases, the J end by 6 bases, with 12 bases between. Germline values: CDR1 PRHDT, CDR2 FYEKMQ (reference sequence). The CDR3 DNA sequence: TGTGCCAGCAGCCGGGCTAGCCCGGATACGCAGTATTTT. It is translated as CASSRASPDTQYF.

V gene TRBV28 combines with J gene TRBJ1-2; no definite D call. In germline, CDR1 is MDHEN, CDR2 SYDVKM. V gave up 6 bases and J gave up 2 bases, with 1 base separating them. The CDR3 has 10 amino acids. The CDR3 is CASRNYGYTF. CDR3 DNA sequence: TGTGCCAGCAGGAACTATGGCTACACCTTC.

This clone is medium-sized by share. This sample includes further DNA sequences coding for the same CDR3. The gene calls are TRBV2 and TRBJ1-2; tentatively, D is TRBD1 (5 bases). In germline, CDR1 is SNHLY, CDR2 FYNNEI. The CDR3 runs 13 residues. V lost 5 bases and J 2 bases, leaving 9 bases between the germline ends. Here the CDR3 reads CASSPDSNYGYTF. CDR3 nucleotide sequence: TGTGCCAGCAGTCCCGACAGCAACTATGGCTACACCTTC. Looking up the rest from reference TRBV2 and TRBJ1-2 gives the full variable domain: EPEVTQTPSHQVTQMGQEVILRCVPISNHLYFYWYRQILGQKVEFLVSFYNNEISEKSEIFDDQFSVERPDGSNFTLKIRSTKLEDSAMYFCASSPDSNYGYTFGSGTRLTVV.

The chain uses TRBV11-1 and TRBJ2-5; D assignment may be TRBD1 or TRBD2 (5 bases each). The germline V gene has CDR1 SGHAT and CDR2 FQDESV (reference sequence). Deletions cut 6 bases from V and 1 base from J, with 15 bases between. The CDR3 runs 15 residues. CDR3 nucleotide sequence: TGTGCCAGCAGTCCCGAGGGACGGTTCCAAGAGACCCAGTACTTC. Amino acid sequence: CASSPEGRFQETQYF.

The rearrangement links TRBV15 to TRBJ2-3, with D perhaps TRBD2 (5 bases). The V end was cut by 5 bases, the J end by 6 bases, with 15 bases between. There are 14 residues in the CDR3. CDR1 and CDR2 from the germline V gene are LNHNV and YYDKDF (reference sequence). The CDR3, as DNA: TGTGCCACCAGCCCACAGACTGGGGAGGATACGCAGTATTTT. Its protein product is CATSPQTGEDTQYF.

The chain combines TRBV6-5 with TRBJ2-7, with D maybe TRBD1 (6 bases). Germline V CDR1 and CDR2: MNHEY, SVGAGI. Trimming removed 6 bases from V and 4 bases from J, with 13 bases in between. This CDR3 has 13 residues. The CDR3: CASSTEQGYEQYF. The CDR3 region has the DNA TGTGCCAGCAGCACAGAACAGGGTTACGAGCAGTACTTC.

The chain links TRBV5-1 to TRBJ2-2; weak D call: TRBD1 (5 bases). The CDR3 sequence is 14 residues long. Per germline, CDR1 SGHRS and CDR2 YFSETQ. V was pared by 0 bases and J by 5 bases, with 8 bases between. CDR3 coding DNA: TGCGCCAGCAGCTTGGGACAGAGAACCGGGGAGCTGTTTTTT. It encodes CASSLGQRTGELFF.

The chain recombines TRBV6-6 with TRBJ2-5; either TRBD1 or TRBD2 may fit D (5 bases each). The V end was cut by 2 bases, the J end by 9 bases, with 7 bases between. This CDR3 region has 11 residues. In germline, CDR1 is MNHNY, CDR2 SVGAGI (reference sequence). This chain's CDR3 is CASSYGGSQYF. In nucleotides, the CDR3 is TGTGCCAGCAGTTACGGGGGATCCCAGTACTTC.

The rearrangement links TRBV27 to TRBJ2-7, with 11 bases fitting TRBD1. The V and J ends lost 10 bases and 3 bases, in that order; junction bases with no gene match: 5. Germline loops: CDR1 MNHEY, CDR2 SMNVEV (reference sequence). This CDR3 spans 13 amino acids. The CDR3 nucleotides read TGTGCCACGACCGGGACAGGGGGCTACGAGCAGTACTTC. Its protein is CATTGTGGYEQYF.